This is a list of T cell receptor beta chains from one sample in a study of blood T cell repertoires in COVID-19. Here immunoSEQ multiplex PCR was the method, and the copy in TCRdb shows in-frame clones only, minus some. In the table there are around 150,000 clones, around 90% of which are singletons. Source material: peripheral blood. These receptors all stem from a human donor with COVID-19, enrolled during active disease. The donor label of this sample is uncertain. Both conserved end residues are part of each CDR3. The D gene is left open where the match is weak. The size of a clone is reported for some rows only, either as once, few or many, or as a class for expanded clones.

clone_size	v_call	j_call	d_call	cdr3_nt	cdr3_aa
-	TRBV2	TRBJ1-3	-	TGTGCCAGCAACCGGGGCTCTGGAAACACCATATATTTT	CASNRGSGNTIYF
-	TRBV3-1/TRBV3-2	TRBJ1-1	-	TGTGCCAGCAGCCAAGTTTGGAGCGGCACTGAAGCTTTCTTT	CASSQVWSGTEAFF
-	TRBV30	TRBJ1-4	-	TGTGCCTGCACCCCCGCCGGGGGGGTAATTGGTAATGAAAAACTGTTTTTT	CACTPAGGVIGNEKLFF
-	TRBV5-1	TRBJ1-6	-	TGCGCCAGCAGCCCGACCCCACAGCGGAATTCACCCCTCCACTTT	CASSPTPQRNSPLHF
-	TRBV6-6	TRBJ2-1	TRBD1	TGTGCCAGCAGTTCCCCGGGACAGGGTGTTGGTGAGCAGTTCTTC	CASSSPGQGVGEQFF
-	TRBV5-6	TRBJ2-7	TRBD2	TGTGCCAGCAGCGGGGGACTAGCGGGGGTTCCCTACGAGCAGTACTTC	CASSGGLAGVPYEQYF
-	TRBV19	TRBJ2-7	-	TGTGCCAGTAGTCCGAGCCAGGGCTCCTACGAGCAGTACTTC	CASSPSQGSYEQYF
once	TRBV6-5	TRBJ2-5	-	TGTGCCAGCAGTTACAACACAGGGTCAGAGACCCAGTACTTC	CASSYNTGSETQYF
once	TRBV5-6	TRBJ1-1	TRBD1	TGTGCCAGCAGCTTCACGGACAGGGGGAACACTGAAGCTTTCTTT	CASSFTDRGNTEAFF
-	TRBV27	TRBJ1-6	TRBD1	TGTGCCGGCCAGGGGGCGCCCAATAATTCACCCCTCCACTTT	CAGQGAPNNSPLHF
once	TRBV3-1/TRBV3-2	TRBJ2-6	-	TGTGCCAGCAGCCAATTCCAGGACAGAGACTCTGGGGCCAACGTCCTGACTTTC	CASSQFQDRDSGANVLTF
-	TRBV21-1	TRBJ1-3	-	TGTGCCAGCCTAAGGGACACAGAGTGTTCCTCTGGAAACACCATATATTTT	CASLRDTECSSGNTIYF
-	TRBV5-1	TRBJ2-3	-	TGCGCCAGCAGACTAGGTGCAGATACGCAGTATTTT	CASRLGADTQYF
once	TRBV9	TRBJ1-2	TRBD1	TGTGCCAGCAGCCCCCGCAGGGGGACAGCGTCTAACTATGGCTACACCTTC	CASSPRRGTASNYGYTF
-	TRBV10-3	TRBJ1-2	TRBD1	TGTGCCATCAGTGAGTCGACGGGACAGGGAAGCTATGGCTACACCTTC	CAISESTGQGSYGYTF
-	TRBV7-9	TRBJ1-1	-	TGTGCCAGCAGCCCAGTTCTAGGGGGGGCCAAAGGGGCTTTCTTT	CASSPVLGGAKGAFF
once	TRBV9	TRBJ2-2	TRBD2	TGTGCCAGCAGCGCTAGCGGGGGGAACACCGGGGAGCTGTTTTTT	CASSASGGNTGELFF
-	TRBV10-1	TRBJ2-1	TRBD1	TGCGCCAGCAGTGAGGCTGGGACAGAAGGGAATGAGCAGTTCTTC	CASSEAGTEGNEQFF
-	TRBV6-5	TRBJ1-1	-	TGTGCCAGCAACAAATTGACAGGAGGTGGCGAAGCTTTCTTT	CASNKLTGGGEAFF
-	TRBV30	TRBJ1-1	-	TGTGCCTGGGGGGGGAGCACTGAAGCTTTCTTT	CAWGGSTEAFF
-	TRBV6-5	TRBJ1-3	-	TGTGCCAGCAGTTACATCTCAGGGGTTGGAAACACCATATATTTT	CASSYISGVGNTIYF
-	TRBV9	TRBJ2-4	-	TGTGCCAGCAGCGATCGCTACAAAAACATTCAGTACTTC	CASSDRYKNIQYF
-	TRBV7-3	TRBJ1-2	TRBD1	TGTGCCAGCAGCTTAGCAGGTCGGCAGGGGGTAGATTCTGGCTACACCTTC	CASSLAGRQGVDSGYTF
-	TRBV5-1	TRBJ1-4	TRBD1	TGCGCCAGTCACCCGGGACAGATTAATGAAAAACTGTTTTTT	CASHPGQINEKLFF
-	TRBV5-1	TRBJ2-7	TRBD2	TGCGCCAGCGGGCCTAGCGGGATCTACGAGCAGTACTTC	CASGPSGIYEQYF
-	TRBV28	TRBJ2-7	-	TGTGCCAGCAGTTTAGGAGGGGGCAAGAATGAGCAGTACTTC	CASSLGGGKNEQYF
-	TRBV5-4	TRBJ2-4	-	TGTGCCAGCAGCTTGGGGAGAACCACCGAAGGGGACATTCAGTACTTC	CASSLGRTTEGDIQYF
-	TRBV5-1	TRBJ1-1	-	TGCGCCAGCAGCTTGGGCGGCGGAAACACTGAAGCTTTCTTT	CASSLGGGNTEAFF
-	TRBV5-4	TRBJ1-1	TRBD1	TGTGCCAGCAGCTCTGGTGGGACAGGGGTATCTGAAGCTTTCTTT	CASSSGGTGVSEAFF
once	TRBV15	TRBJ2-7	TRBD1	TGTGCCACCAGCAGGGTCCAGGGGGCACTGCAGTACTTC	CATSRVQGALQYF
-	TRBV7-2	TRBJ1-2	TRBD1	TGTGCCAGCAGCGAGGGACAGGGCGGGAACTATGGCTACACCTTC	CASSEGQGGNYGYTF
-	TRBV12-3/TRBV12-4	TRBJ2-7	TRBD2	TGTGCCAGCACTGTTAGCGGGGGTAGCGAGCAGTACTTC	CASTVSGGSEQYF
-	TRBV6-5	TRBJ1-2	-	TGTGCCAGCAGTTACTCTTCAGGGGTCCTCCTCTATGGCTACACCTTC	CASSYSSGVLLYGYTF
few	TRBV13	TRBJ1-1	-	TGCGCCAGCAGCTTCGGGGGACCGGGGGGGACTGAAGCTTTCTTT	CASSFGGPGGTEAFF
-	TRBV7-3	TRBJ2-3	-	TGTGCCAGCAGCTTAATCGGGGGTGATACGCAGTATTTT	CASSLIGGDTQYF
-	TRBV2	TRBJ2-5	-	TGTGCCAGCAGTGAGTGGGACAAAAAAGAGACCCAGTACTTC	CASSEWDKKETQYF
-	TRBV19	TRBJ1-3	TRBD1	TGTGCCAGTAGTATCGAAACAGGGGCCGTCGGAAACACCATATATTTT	CASSIETGAVGNTIYF
-	TRBV5-3	TRBJ2-1	-	TGTGCCAGAAGCCGGAGCATGCGCCACGGCGATGAGCAGTTCTTC	CARSRSMRHGDEQFF
-	TRBV5-1	TRBJ1-4	-	TGCGCCAGCAGCAGGCGGACAGCGGGAAATGAAAAACTGTTTTTT	CASSRRTAGNEKLFF
-	TRBV4-1	TRBJ2-2	TRBD2	TGCGCCAGCAGGGAGCGGGAGAACACCGGGGAGCTGTTTTTT	CASRERENTGELFF
-	TRBV12-3/TRBV12-4	TRBJ1-1	-	TGTGCCAGCAGTTTAAATGGAGACACTGAAGCTTTCTTT	CASSLNGDTEAFF
-	TRBV29-1	TRBJ1-1	-	TGCAGCGTTGAGTCACAGTTGAACACTGAAGCTTTCTTT	CSVESQLNTEAFF
-	TRBV6-4	TRBJ2-1	-	TGTGCCAGCAGTGACCAGTACAATGAGCAGTTCTTC	CASSDQYNEQFF
few	TRBV2	TRBJ2-5	-	TGTGCCAGCAGTGCGGACAGTTTTAGCGAGACCCAGTACTTC	CASSADSFSETQYF
-	TRBV2	TRBJ1-2	-	TGTGCCAGCAGTGAGACAGGCCCATATGGCTACACCTTC	CASSETGPYGYTF
-	TRBV5-6	TRBJ1-4	-	TGTGCCAGCAGCTGGGGACCGGGACACCAAGCAACTAATGAAAAACTGTTTTTT	CASSWGPGHQATNEKLFF
-	TRBV6-5	TRBJ2-1	TRBD1	TGTGCCAGCAGTCAACAGGGGGAACAAAACGAGCAGTTCTTC	CASSQQGEQNEQFF
-	TRBV4-1	TRBJ2-3	-	TGCGCCAGCAGCCAAGTTTCCAGGTTGAGCACAGATACGCAGTATTTT	CASSQVSRLSTDTQYF
-	TRBV11-2	TRBJ1-4	-	TGTGCCAGCAGCTTAAACGGGATCGTGGAAAAACTGTTTTTT	CASSLNGIVEKLFF
-	TRBV19	TRBJ1-5	-	TGTGCCTCCCGCGTACCGGATCAGCCCCAGCATTTT	CASRVPDQPQHF
once	TRBV18	TRBJ1-5	-	TGTGCCAGCTCACCGGAGACAGGAGTCGGTCAGCCCCAGCATTTT	CASSPETGVGQPQHF
-	TRBV29-1	TRBJ2-1	-	TGCAGCGTTGAAATCACCAGCTCCTACAATGAGCAGTTCTTC	CSVEITSSYNEQFF
-	TRBV27	TRBJ2-7	TRBD1	TGTGCCAGCAGTCTCCGGACAGGGGCCTACGAGCAGTACTTC	CASSLRTGAYEQYF
-	TRBV7-2	TRBJ1-5	-	TGTGCCAGCAGCTTATACTCCGGGGGCAATCAGCCCCAGCATTTT	CASSLYSGGNQPQHF
-	TRBV19	TRBJ1-2	-	TGTGCCAGTAGATCGGAGGGCCGTTACTATGGCTACACCTTC	CASRSEGRYYGYTF
-	TRBV29-1	TRBJ2-7	-	TGCAGCGTTGAAACGGGGGATCCCTACGAGCAGTACTTC	CSVETGDPYEQYF
-	TRBV29-1	TRBJ1-1	TRBD1	TGCAGCGTTGAAGCGGGACAGGGGGCTGAAGCTTTCTTT	CSVEAGQGAEAFF
-	TRBV2	TRBJ1-6	-	TGTGCCAGCAGTGAAGCCAGGCTCAATTCACCCCTCCACTTT	CASSEARLNSPLHF